This T cell receptor (beta chain) was sequenced for a study of T cells in Graves' hyperthyroidism and ophthalmopathy. Amplified regions were TCR beta CDR3 sequences from RNA transcripts. First-round RT-PCR with HTBI primers amplified the TCR CDR3 region. TCRdb reprocessed the multiplex PCR reads via MiXCR and lists one record per CDR3 protein. The sample consists of 350,000 to 400,000 distinct CDR3 sequences, approximately 17% of them appearing once. The table lists this clonotype with a few counts. The CDR3 is 15 amino acids. The ends were cut back, 1 base at V and 1 base at J, with 7 bases in the middle. Germline values: CDR1 KGHSH, CDR2 LQKENI.

This TCR derives from a man aged 18 to 29 with Graves' ophthalmopathy. The chain recombines TRBV18 with TRBJ1-4; D possibly corresponds to TRBD1 (6 bases). Input material: blood. CDR3 loop: CASSPQGGTNEKLFF. The CDR3 DNA is TGTGCCAGCTCACCACAGGGGGGAACTAATGAAAAACTGTTTTTT.